The present T cell receptor beta chain was sequenced within a study of vaccination and CD4 T cells after COVID-19. This sample's treatment: approximately nine-day PBMC culture with coronavirus spike peptide pools or control peptides (ViraFEST assay). Germline CDR1 reads MDHEN; CDR2 reads SYDVKM. V gave up 7 bases and J gave up 1 base; unmatched junction bases: 10. This CDR3 region has 16 residues. An Oncomine TCR Beta short-read assay was used to sequence the DNA from cultured CD4+ T cells. TCRdb independently ran MiXCR on the PCR reads; one entry per CDR3 protein. Of about 10,000 distinct CDR3 sequences listed, over 25% were seen once; the top ten hold approximately 15%. Turning to this clonotype: Its specificity is not known.

The sequence came from a human donor who had recovered from COVID-19. The specimen comprised CD4+ T cells from blood, cultured in vitro, sampled after SARS-CoV-2 vaccination. The V gene is TRBV28, the J gene TRBJ2-3; TRBD2 aligns across 8 bases. The CDR3 is CASTPRAGVGTDTQYF. In DNA form, the CDR3 reads TGTGCCAGCACCCCGCGAGCGGGGGTGGGCACAGATACGCAGTATTTT. Together with reference TRBV28 and TRBJ2-3, the CDR3 gives the full variable domain: DVKVTQSSRYLVKRTGEKVFLECVQDMDHENMFWYRQDPGLGLRLIYFSYDVKMKEKGDIPEGYSVSREKKERFSLILESASTNQTSMYLCASTPRAGVGTDTQYFGPGTRLTVL.